The table lists the clone carrying this T cell receptor beta chain with many counts. CDR3 length: 17 amino acids. Germline-derived CDR1 and CDR2 are MNHNS and SASEGT. Germline trimming cut 8 bases from V and 4 bases from J; bases unmatched to any gene: 15. Researchers amplified the TCR beta CDR3 regions from RNA transcripts. Using the HTBI primer set, a first-round RT-PCR was run on the TCR CDR3. TCRdb processed the multiplex PCR reads anew with MiXCR; each CDR3 protein has one entry. The sample shows about 380,000 distinct CDR3 sequences, less than 20% of them seen only once. This record comes from a study of T cells in Graves' hyperthyroidism and ophthalmopathy.

The chain employs TRBV6-1 and TRBJ2-2; 8 bases line up with TRBD1. The clonotype was recovered from a man aged 18 to 29 with Graves' ophthalmopathy. Sequenced input: blood. The CDR3 protein is CASGDGQGGTGTGELFF. The DNA for the CDR3 is TGTGCCAGCGGGGACGGACAGGGCGGCACGGGCACCGGGGAGCTGTTTTTT.